This is a list of T cell receptor beta chains from one sample in a study of T cell changes during pregnancy in multiple sclerosis. Method: immunoSEQ multiplex PCR; TCRdb's copy keeps in-frame clones and lacks some. The sample consists of 100,000 or so clones, more than 85% of them appearing once. The source material was peripheral blood, sampled in the second trimester of pregnancy. Every receptor here comes from a female donor with multiple sclerosis, enrolled in a pregnancy study. Each CDR3 is given with its conserved first and last residue. Fields, in order: V gene, D gene, J gene, clone size, CDR3 DNA, CDR3 protein. A D gene is named only where the DNA matches it firmly. Size values are once, few and many counts, or a class for expanded clones, and some rows have none.

V gene: TRBV29-1
D gene: NA
J gene: TRBJ2-7
clone size: NA
CDR3 DNA: TGCAGCGTTGAAAGTCGGACACCGTTTTCCTACGAGCAGTACTTC
CDR3 protein: CSVESRTPFSYEQYF

V gene: TRBV19
D gene: NA
J gene: TRBJ2-2
clone size: few
CDR3 DNA: TGTGCCAGTAGTATTCGACTTATAACGAACACCGGGGAGCTGTTTTTT
CDR3 protein: CASSIRLITNTGELFF

V gene: TRBV11-3
D gene: NA
J gene: TRBJ2-3
clone size: NA
CDR3 DNA: TGTGCCAGCAGCTCCATGGGGGCAACAGATACGCAGTATTTT
CDR3 protein: CASSSMGATDTQYF

V gene: TRBV15
D gene: TRBD2
J gene: TRBJ2-1
clone size: NA
CDR3 DNA: TGTGCCACCAGCAGACGTCCGGGACTAGCGGACAATGAGCAGTTCTTC
CDR3 protein: CATSRRPGLADNEQFF

V gene: TRBV28
D gene: NA
J gene: TRBJ1-2
clone size: NA
CDR3 DNA: TGTGCCAGCAGTTTTTATGACAGGAGATATGGCTACACCTTC
CDR3 protein: CASSFYDRRYGYTF

V gene: TRBV11-1
D gene: NA
J gene: TRBJ2-1
clone size: NA
CDR3 DNA: TGTGCCAGCAGCCTGGGGGCGGGAGAGTGGAATGAGCAGTTCTTC
CDR3 protein: CASSLGAGEWNEQFF

V gene: TRBV28
D gene: NA
J gene: TRBJ2-6
clone size: NA
CDR3 DNA: TGTGCCAGCAGTCCCCACCGGGGGTCTGGGGCCAACGTCCTGACTTTC
CDR3 protein: CASSPHRGSGANVLTF

V gene: TRBV6-1
D gene: NA
J gene: TRBJ1-5
clone size: NA
CDR3 DNA: TGTGCCAGCAGTGAAGACACCGGGAATCAGCCCCAGCATTTT
CDR3 protein: CASSEDTGNQPQHF

V gene: TRBV13
D gene: NA
J gene: TRBJ2-6
clone size: once
CDR3 DNA: TGTGCCAGCAGCCCGGGACATAGCTCTGGGGCCAACGTCCTGACTTTC
CDR3 protein: CASSPGHSSGANVLTF

V gene: TRBV2
D gene: TRBD1
J gene: TRBJ1-1
clone size: few
CDR3 DNA: TGTGCCAGCATTCTACAGGGGCACGGCACTGAAGCTTTCTTT
CDR3 protein: CASILQGHGTEAFF

V gene: TRBV6-5
D gene: TRBD1
J gene: TRBJ1-1
clone size: NA
CDR3 DNA: TGTGCCAGCAGCAGGGGACAGGGAACTGAAGCTTTCTTT
CDR3 protein: CASSRGQGTEAFF

V gene: TRBV7-2
D gene: TRBD1
J gene: TRBJ1-2
clone size: NA
CDR3 DNA: TGTGCCAGCAGCTTATACGACCCGACAGGGGTCTATGGCTACACCTTC
CDR3 protein: CASSLYDPTGVYGYTF

V gene: TRBV30
D gene: NA
J gene: TRBJ2-1
clone size: NA
CDR3 DNA: TGTGCCTACCAGGGGTGGGGCGATGAGCAGTTCTTC
CDR3 protein: CAYQGWGDEQFF

V gene: TRBV5-6
D gene: TRBD2
J gene: TRBJ2-2
clone size: NA
CDR3 DNA: TGTGCCAGCACCTTAGCGGGAGTGAGGACCGGGGAGCTGTTTTTT
CDR3 protein: CASTLAGVRTGELFF

V gene: TRBV15
D gene: NA
J gene: TRBJ1-1
clone size: NA
CDR3 DNA: TGTGCCACCAGTGAACAGGGCCCGAACACTGAAGCTTTCTTT
CDR3 protein: CATSEQGPNTEAFF

V gene: TRBV29-1
D gene: TRBD2
J gene: TRBJ2-7
clone size: NA
CDR3 DNA: TGCAGCGTTGTTTCCCTAGCGGGAGCCTTAGGGGAGCAGTACTTC
CDR3 protein: CSVVSLAGALGEQYF

V gene: TRBV7-9
D gene: NA
J gene: TRBJ1-4
clone size: once
CDR3 DNA: TGTGCCAGCAGCTTAGTTACAGGGCTGGGGGAAAAACTGTTTTTT
CDR3 protein: CASSLVTGLGEKLFF

V gene: TRBV7-2
D gene: TRBD1
J gene: TRBJ1-2
clone size: NA
CDR3 DNA: TGTGCCAGCAGCTTGGGACAGGGGATCTATGGCTACACCTTC
CDR3 protein: CASSLGQGIYGYTF

V gene: TRBV2
D gene: TRBD2
J gene: TRBJ2-1
clone size: NA
CDR3 DNA: TGTGCCAGCAGTGATTTGGGGGAGGGCGGGCAGTTCTTC
CDR3 protein: CASSDLGEGGQFF

V gene: TRBV28
D gene: TRBD1
J gene: TRBJ2-1
clone size: NA
CDR3 DNA: TGTGCCAGCAGTTCAGGGGACAGGTTTTTTGGCAATGAGCAGTTCTTC
CDR3 protein: CASSSGDRFFGNEQFF